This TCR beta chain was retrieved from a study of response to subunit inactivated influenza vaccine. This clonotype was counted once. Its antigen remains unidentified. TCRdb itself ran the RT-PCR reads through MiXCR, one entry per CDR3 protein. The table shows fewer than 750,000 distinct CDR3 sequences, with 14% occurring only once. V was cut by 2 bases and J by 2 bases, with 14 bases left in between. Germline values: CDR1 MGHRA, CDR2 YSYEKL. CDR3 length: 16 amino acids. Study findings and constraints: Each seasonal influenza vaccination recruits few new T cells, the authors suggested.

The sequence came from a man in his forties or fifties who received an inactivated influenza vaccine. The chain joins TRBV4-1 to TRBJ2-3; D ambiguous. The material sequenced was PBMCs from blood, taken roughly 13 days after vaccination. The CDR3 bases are TGCGCCAGCAGCCAACAGAGGAATCGTTACACAGATACGCAGTATTTT. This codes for CASSQQRNRYTDTQYF.